One T cell receptor (beta chain) is described in this entry. The data belong to a study of blood T cell repertoires in COVID-19. Study overall: Some COVID-19 samples were acute and others convalescent; all came from the United States, Italy and Spain. From T cells, B-cell-depleted T cells, or PBMCs came the material, which was cDNA or gDNA.

Germline V gives CDR1 LNHDA, CDR2 SQIVND (reference sequence). The CDR3 extends over 15 amino acids. With V trimmed by 6 bases and J by 0 bases, 5 bases remained unmatched. Authors' processing steps: Using reference gene primer amplification, nucleated cell counts were estimated. Generated by immunoSEQ multiplex PCR, the TCRdb table keeps only in-frame clones and is missing some. The V and J calls and clone size come from that table; D and trimming were worked out from the DNA. The sample lists around 170,000 clones; around four fifths were seen once. This sequence joins TRBV19 and TRBJ2-1; 7 bases fit TRBD2. The sequenced sample consisted of peripheral blood. This clonotype was sampled from a woman between 40 and 55 years old with acute or convalescent COVID-19. CDR3 bases: TGTGCCAGTAGGCCTACTAGCGCCTCCTACAATGAGCAGTTCTTC. It yields the protein CASRPTSASYNEQFF.